This TCR beta chain originates from a study of response to subunit inactivated influenza vaccine. TCRdb reprocessed the RT-PCR reads with MiXCR, giving one entry per CDR3 protein. The data hold fewer than 400,000 distinct CDR3 sequences, with just over 20% observed a single time. Study-wide results and limits: Every seasonal influenza vaccination brings in few new T cells, the authors suggested.

The CDR3 has 14 residues. The germline CDR1 and CDR2 sequences are MDHEN and SYDVKM. Trimming cost V 6 bases and J 5 bases; bases outside gene matches: 7. This clonotype has just a few counts. Its antigen is unidentified. Material: PBMCs from blood, obtained about 20 months after vaccination. The source is a man aged 50 to 75 who received an inactivated influenza vaccine. V is TRBV28 and J is TRBJ1-1; 9 bases line up with TRBD1. The CDR3 DNA follows: TGTGCCAGCAGCACAACAGGGGGCAAGACTGAAGCTTTCTTT. It codes for CASSTTGGKTEAFF.